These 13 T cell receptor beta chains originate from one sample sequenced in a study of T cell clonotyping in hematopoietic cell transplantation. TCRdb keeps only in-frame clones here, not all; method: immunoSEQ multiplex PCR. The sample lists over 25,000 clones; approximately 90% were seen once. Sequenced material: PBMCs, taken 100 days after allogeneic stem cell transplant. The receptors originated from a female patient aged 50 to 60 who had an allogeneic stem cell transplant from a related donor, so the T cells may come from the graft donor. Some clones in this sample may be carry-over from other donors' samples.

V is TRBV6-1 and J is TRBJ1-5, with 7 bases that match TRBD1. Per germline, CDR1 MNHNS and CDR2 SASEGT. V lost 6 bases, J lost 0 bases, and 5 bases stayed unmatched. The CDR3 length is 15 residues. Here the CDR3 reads CASRLQGNSNQPQHF. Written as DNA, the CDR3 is TGTGCCAGCAGACTACAGGGGAATAGCAATCAGCCCCAGCATTTT.

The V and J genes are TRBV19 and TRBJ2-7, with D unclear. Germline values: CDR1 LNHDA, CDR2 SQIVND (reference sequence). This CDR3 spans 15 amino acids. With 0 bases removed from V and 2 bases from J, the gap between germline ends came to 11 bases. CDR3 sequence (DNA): TGTGCCAGTAGTATAGACAGGACGGAAACCTACGAGCAGTACTTC. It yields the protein CASSIDRTETYEQYF.

The CDR3 DNA follows: TGTGCCAGTAGTAGCCCGAGACGGGCCGGGGGCGAGCAGTACTTC. Translation gives CASSSPRRAGGEQYF. The chain is built from TRBV19 and TRBJ2-7; D perhaps matches TRBD2 (6 bases). Trimming took off 4 bases at V and 6 bases at J, with 19 bases between the two ends. Germline V gene data show CDR1 as LNHDA and CDR2 as SQIVND (reference sequence). This CDR3 has 15 residues.

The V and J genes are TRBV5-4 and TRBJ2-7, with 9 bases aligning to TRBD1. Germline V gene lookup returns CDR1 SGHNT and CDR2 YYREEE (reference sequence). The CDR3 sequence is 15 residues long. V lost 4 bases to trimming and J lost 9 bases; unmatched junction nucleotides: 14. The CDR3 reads CASSMPGQGPGWQYF. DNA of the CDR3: TGTGCCAGCAGCATGCCGGGACAGGGACCGGGGTGGCAGTACTTC.

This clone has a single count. The CDR3 DNA reads TGTGCCAGCAGCTTAGGGGGCCACGAGCAGTACTTC. Protein: CASSLGGHEQYF. J is TRBJ2-7 and V is TRBV11-2; perhaps TRBD1 as D (5 bases). Germline lookup yields CDR1 SGHAT and CDR2 FQNNGV. Trimming removed 1 base at V and 5 bases at J, with 6 bases between. CDR3 length: 12 amino acids.

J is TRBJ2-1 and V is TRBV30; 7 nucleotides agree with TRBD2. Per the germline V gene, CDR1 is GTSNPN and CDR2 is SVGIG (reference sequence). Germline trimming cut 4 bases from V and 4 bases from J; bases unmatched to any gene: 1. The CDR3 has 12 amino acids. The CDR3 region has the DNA TGTGCCTGGATGCGGGAGTACAATGAGCAGTTCTTC. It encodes CAWMREYNEQFF. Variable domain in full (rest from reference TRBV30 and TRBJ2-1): SQTIHQWPATLVQPVGSPLSLECTVEGTSNPNLYWYRQAAGRGLQLLFYSVGIGQISSEVPQNLSASRPQDRQFILSSKKLLLSDSGFYLCAWMREYNEQFFGPGTRLTVL.

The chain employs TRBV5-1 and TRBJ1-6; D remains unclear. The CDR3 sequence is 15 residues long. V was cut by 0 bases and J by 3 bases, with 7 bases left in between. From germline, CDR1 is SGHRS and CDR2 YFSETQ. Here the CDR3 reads CASSLDQLYNSPLHF. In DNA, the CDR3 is TGCGCCAGCAGCTTGGACCAGCTCTATAATTCACCCCTCCACTTT. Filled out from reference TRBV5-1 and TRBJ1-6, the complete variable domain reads KAGVTQTPRYLIKTRGQQVTLSCSPISGHRSVSWYQQTPGQGLQFLFEYFSETQRNKGNFPGRFSGRQFSNSRSEMNVSTLELGDSALYLCASSLDQLYNSPLHFGNGTRLTVT.

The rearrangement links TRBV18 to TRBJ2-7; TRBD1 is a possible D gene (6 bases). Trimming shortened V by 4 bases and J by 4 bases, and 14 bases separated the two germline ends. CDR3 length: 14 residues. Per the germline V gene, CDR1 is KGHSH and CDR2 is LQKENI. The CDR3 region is CASSRDTMAYEQYF. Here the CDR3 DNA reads TGTGCCAGCTCACGGGACACTATGGCGTACGAGCAGTACTTC.

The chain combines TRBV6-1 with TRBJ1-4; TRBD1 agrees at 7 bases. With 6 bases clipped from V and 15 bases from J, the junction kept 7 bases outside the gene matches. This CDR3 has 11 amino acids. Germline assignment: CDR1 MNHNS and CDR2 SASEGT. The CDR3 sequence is CASRETGKMFF. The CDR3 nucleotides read TGTGCCAGCAGGGAGACAGGGAAAATGTTTTTT.

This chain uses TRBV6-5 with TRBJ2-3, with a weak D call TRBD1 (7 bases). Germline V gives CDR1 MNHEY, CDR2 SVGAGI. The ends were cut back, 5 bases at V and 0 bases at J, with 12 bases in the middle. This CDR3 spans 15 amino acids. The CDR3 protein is CASSRGTESTDTQYF. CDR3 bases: TGTGCCAGCAGTCGCGGGACAGAGAGCACAGATACGCAGTATTTT.

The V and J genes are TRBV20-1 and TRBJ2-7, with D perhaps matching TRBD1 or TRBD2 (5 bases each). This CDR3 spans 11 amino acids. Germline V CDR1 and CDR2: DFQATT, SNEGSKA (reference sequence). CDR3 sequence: CSLLGVDEQYF. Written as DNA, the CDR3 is TGCAGCCTACTAGGGGTGGACGAGCAGTACTTC.

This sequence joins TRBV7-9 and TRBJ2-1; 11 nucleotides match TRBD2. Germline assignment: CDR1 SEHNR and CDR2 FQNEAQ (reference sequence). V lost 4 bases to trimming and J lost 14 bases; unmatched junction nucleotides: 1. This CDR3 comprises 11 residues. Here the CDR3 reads CASSSGLAEFF. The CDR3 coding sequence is TGTGCCAGCAGCTCGGGACTAGCGGAGTTCTTC.

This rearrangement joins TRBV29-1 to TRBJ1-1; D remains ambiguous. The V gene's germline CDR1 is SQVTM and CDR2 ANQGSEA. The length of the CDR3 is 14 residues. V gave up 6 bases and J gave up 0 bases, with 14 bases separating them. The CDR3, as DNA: TGCAGCGTCTCATTAACGAAGATGAACACTGAAGCTTTCTTT. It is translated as CSVSLTKMNTEAFF.